These 8 T cell receptor beta chains share one sample of origin, sequenced in a study of T cell responses to AZD1222 COVID-19 vaccine. The table came from immunoSEQ multiplex PCR; TCRdb's copy has only in-frame clones and leaves some out. This repertoire shows about 150,000 clones, roughly 93% found once; its top ten account for about 5.1%. Source: peripheral blood, taken on day 0 of AZD1222 vaccination. Every receptor here comes from an adult in good health.

J is TRBJ2-1 and V is TRBV5-1; D is perhaps TRBD1 (5 bases). The CDR3 has 13 residues. Germline lookup yields CDR1 SGHRS and CDR2 YFSETQ. V lost 2 bases, J lost 6 bases, and 9 bases lay in between. In DNA, the CDR3 is TGCGCCAGCAGCTTAATGGACACCAATGAGCAGTTCTTC. It encodes CASSLMDTNEQFF.

The J gene is TRBJ1-5, the V gene TRBV7-8, with D uncertain. The CDR3 extends over 16 amino acids. Between the trimmed V and J ends, which lost 1 base and 2 bases, there was a span of 12 bases. Germline CDR1 SGHVS, CDR2 FQNEAQ. CDR3 amino acids: CASSLGAPSGNQPQHF. The CDR3 region has the DNA TGTGCCAGCAGCTTAGGGGCACCCAGTGGCAATCAGCCCCAGCATTTT. The full variable domain, completed using reference TRBV7-8 and TRBJ1-5, is GAGVSQSPRYKVAKRGQDVALRCDPISGHVSLFWYQQALGQGPEFLTYFQNEAQLDKSGLPSDRFFAERPEGSVSTLKIQRTQQEDSAVYLCASSLGAPSGNQPQHFGDGTRLSIL.

This rearrangement joins TRBV5-1 to TRBJ2-3; no clear D. Germline lookup yields CDR1 SGHRS and CDR2 YFSETQ. The CDR3 runs 11 residues. The germline V and J ends were trimmed by 9 bases and 3 bases, with 8 bases remaining between them. The CDR3 loop is CAMLQTDTQYF. The CDR3 region has the DNA TGCGCCATGCTACAGACAGATACGCAGTATTTT.

As concerns this clone: The junction departs from the called germline gene at one end, perhaps through a read error. The chain recombines TRBV5-8 with TRBJ2-5, with D perhaps TRBD1 (5 bases). Germline CDR1 and CDR2: SGHTS and YDEGEE. This CDR3 is built from 15 residues. CDR3 region: CASSLVDTDGLRADF. The DNA of the CDR3 is TGTGCCAGCAGCTTAGTCGACACGGATGGTCTCAGGGCTGACTTC.

The V and J genes are TRBV5-1 and TRBJ2-3; D gene unclear. Germline V lookup: CDR1 SGHRS, CDR2 YFSETQ. V was pared by 5 bases and J by 2 bases, with 6 bases between. This CDR3 comprises 12 residues. CDR3 sequence: CASRDVTDTQYF. The CDR3 DNA sequence: TGCGCCAGCAGAGATGTCACAGATACGCAGTATTTT.

This chain connects TRBV5-6 to TRBJ2-1; D could derive from TRBD1 or TRBD2 (5 bases each). The length of the CDR3 is 17 residues. Germline-derived CDR1 and CDR2 are SGHDT and YYEEEE. V was shortened by 4 bases and J by 1 base, with 18 bases between the two germline ends. CDR3 residues: CASSSFRDGTSYNEQFF. In DNA, the CDR3 is TGTGCCAGCAGCAGTTTTCGGGACGGAACTTCCTACAATGAGCAGTTCTTC.

The chain is built from TRBV4-1 and TRBJ2-3; D remains unclear. V was trimmed by 5 bases and J by 2 bases, leaving 8 bases between them. There are 13 residues in the CDR3. CDR1 and CDR2 (germline): MGHRA, YSYEKL. CDR3 in DNA: TGCGCCAGCAGCGGACGTAACACAGATACGCAGTATTTT. Translating it yields CASSGRNTDTQYF.

The chain has TRBV6-5 and TRBJ1-1, with D possibly TRBD1 on 6 matching bases. The germline V gene encodes CDR1 MNHEY and CDR2 SVGAGI. V shed 6 bases and J shed 0 bases, with 8 bases lying between them. This CDR3 spans 13 amino acids. The CDR3 protein is CASRQGLNTEAFF. The CDR3 DNA reads TGTGCCAGCAGACAGGGACTGAACACTGAAGCTTTCTTT.